A single sample is the source of the 7 T cell receptor delta chains below, sequenced in a study of gamma-delta chains in newborns, infants, children. TCRdb reprocessed the reads using CATT. Of about 1,500 delta-chain clones in the sample, around 9% are singletons; the top ten hold over 20%. The sample comprised blood. Receptors originate from a child who was a newborn, infant or young child, either healthy, febrile or measles-vaccinated (not recorded which).

This clone is deemed large (0.1 to 1%). The genes are TRDV2 and TRDJ3; a weak D match, TRDD2 (5 bases). This CDR3 has 19 residues. Germline lookup yields CDR1 GEAIGNYY and CDR2 EKD. V dropped 5 bases and J dropped 0 bases, with 19 bases sitting between them. CDR3 nucleotides: TGTGCCTGTGCTTCCGGGCGCCTTTCGGGCTCCTGGGACACCCGACAGATGTTTTTC. Encoded protein: CACASGRLSGSWDTRQMFF.

About this clone: One junction end disagrees with the germline gene, perhaps due to a read error. The chain recombines TRDV2 with TRDJ3, with D possibly matching TRDD3 (6 bases). Germline V CDR1 and CDR2: GEAIGNYY, EKD. The CDR3 is made up of 17 amino acids. As DNA, the CDR3 is TGTGCCACCAAGCGTACTGGGTCCTCCTGGGCCACCCGACAGATGTTTTTC. Its translation is CATKRTGSSWATRQMFF.

In its sample, this clone was seen a few times. Since a much larger clone is just one base distant, this may be a read error. Other DNA sequences from this sample encode an identical CDR3 as well. The rearrangement uses TRDV3 and TRDJ3; 13 bases align to TRDD3. Germline CDR1 is TVYSNPD and CDR2 is GDNSRS (reference sequence). This CDR3 has 19 amino acids. Losses at the gene ends were 4 bases for V and 0 bases for J; bases not matched to a gene: 9. CDR3 nucleotides: TGTGCCTCGCCGTACTGGGGGATACGCAGCTCCTGGGACACCCGACAGATGTTTTTC. This translates into CASPYWGIRSSWDTRQMFF.

For this clone: Germline is not matched at one junction end, which may reflect a read error. This rearrangement joins TRDV2 to TRDJ1, with TRDD3 matching over 9 bases. Germline V gives CDR1 GEAIGNYY, CDR2 EKD. The CDR3 spans 17 residues. The CDR3 nucleotides read TGTGCCGGCTTAGAGGGGGATACCACCCGTAGTACCGATAACCTCATCTTT. Its translation: CAGLEGDTTRSTDNLIF.

This clone counts as large. Additional DNA sequences in this sample encode the identical CDR3. The rearrangement uses TRDV1 and TRDJ1, with 12 nucleotides matching TRDD3. This CDR3 has 23 amino acids. J gave up 0 bases and V 4 bases, and 24 bases lay outside the gene matches. In germline, CDR1 is TSWWSYY, CDR2 QGS. The CDR3 DNA reads TGTGCTCTTGGGGTCGACCTTCCTACCAGTACTGGGGGATACTGTGAGTACACCGATAAACTCATCTTT. Its translation: CALGVDLPTSTGGYCEYTDKLIF.

Regarding this clone: A read error likely explains why the TCRdb protein, taken from a much larger clone, differs from this DNA's translation at residue 10; the protein shown is translated from the DNA. This sequence joins TRDV2 and TRDJ1, with 8 bases aligning to TRDD3. CDR1 is GEAIGNYY and CDR2 is EKD in the germline V gene. The V segment lost 0 bases and the J segment 3 bases; nucleotides outside the gene matches: 5. This CDR3 is 15 amino acids long. CDR3 DNA: TGTGCCTGTGACACCTGGGGGATGAACGCCGATAAACTCATCTTT. Its translation is CACDTWGMNADKLIF.

This clone was recorded a few times. Since a far larger clone is one base different, this is likely a read error. The sample carries other DNA sequences with the same CDR3. The chain has TRDV2 and TRDJ3; the match to TRDD3 covers 9 bases. Germline CDR1 and CDR2: GEAIGNYY and EKD. V lost 2 bases to trimming and J lost 2 bases; unmatched junction nucleotides: 3. The CDR3 length is 17 residues. The CDR3 DNA follows: TGTGCCTGTGACATATTGGGGGATACCTGGGACACCCGACAGATGTTTTTC. Its protein product is CACDILGDTWDTRQMFF.